The TCR beta chain under discussion was sequenced for a study of T cells in Graves' hyperthyroidism and ophthalmopathy (dated by TCRdb to the late 2010s). With regard to the full study: Peripheral blood was collected at initial diagnosis, before any treatment. To identify distinguishing TCR V-J signatures, a discovery cohort of 90 to 100 patients was used, comprising roughly 45 with Graves' ophthalmopathy and 57 with stable Graves' hyperthyroidism. Whether ophthalmopathy could be predicted prospectively was tested in an independent validation cohort made up of roughly 19 hyperthyroidism patients plus 17 patients who later progressed to ophthalmopathy. TCR Vbeta CDR3 sequencing of 120 to 150 peripheral blood samples (under 45 ophthalmopathy, 75 to 80 hyperthyroidism and approximately 17 progressor patients) is reported in the paper. The 100 or so discovery patients were divided at random into training and test sets in a 7:3 ratio. After blood sampling, hyperthyroidism patients were treated with methimazole at a starting dose of 30 mg daily, and ophthalmopathy patients were treated with high-dose intravenous methylprednisolone. The study also compared thyroid tissue and blood T-cell repertoires from roughly six Graves' hyperthyroidism patients. Here is what the overall study found, with its caveats: A model built on a 13 V-J signature distinguished ophthalmopathy from stable hyperthyroidism, reaching 87.88% sensitivity and approximately 83% specificity in cross-validation and 80%/75% in testing. Blood samples also contained most of the expanded thyroid clonotypes (frequency above 0.001), which suggests that blood repertoires may reflect thyroid immune responses. Sample size was not statistically predetermined, and blinding of investigators to group allocation was not performed. In validation, the model predicted progression to ophthalmopathy a median of roughly 6.1 months before onset, with approximately 70% sensitivity and around 76% specificity.

Amplification of TCR beta CDR3 regions was carried out from RNA transcripts. The TCR CDR3 was subjected to a first round of RT-PCR using the HTBI primer set and the Qiagen OneStep RT-PCR kit. Libraries were constructed in a second round of multiplex PCR, after which size selection and purification were performed. Sequencing of the libraries was done on an Illumina HiSeq2000 using paired-end 100 bp reads. Processing in the source paper ran as follows. SOAPnuke was used to process the raw data, with reads discarded if the reads contained adapters or uncalled bases, had a mean Phred below 15, or lacked an exact constant-primer or identifier match. High-quality paired reads were merged using COPE v1.2.5, and each unique nucleotide sequence was defined as a clonotype. MiTCR v1.1 was used to align the clonotypes against IMGT TRBV, TRBD and TRBJ reference segments. Only V-J combinations with frequency above 0.0001, covering about 99% of repertoires, were analysed. The TCS score was defined as F50 (clonal expansion) divided by E x V (chaos), with BLOSUM62-based TCRdist calculated between CDR3 peptides within each V-J. Welch's t-statistics and random forest reduced 450 to 600 V-J features to 13, which were used in a naive Bayes classifier (R e1071). Clones were called with MiXCR by TCRdb after fastp trimmed the public reads at Q25, and only in-frame beta chains were retained. One record per CDR3 amino acid sequence lists the most common genes and DNA. The V and J calls and clone size come from TCRdb's table, not from the authors' own analysis. The sample records 450,000 to 550,000 distinct CDR3 sequences, around 22% of which are singletons. Approximately 10% of the sample lies in the top ten.

Spanning cysteine to phenylalanine, the CDR3 consists of 16 amino acids. This entry keeps only the CDR3 DNA: 48 bases, framed from base 1. Sequences LNHDA (CDR1) and SQIVND (CDR2) are obtained from the germline V gene (reference sequence). V is reduced by 2 bases and J by 1 base, leaving a spacing of 9 bases between them. Moderately to severely active disease, a Clinical Activity Score of at least 3, a NOSPECS grade of at least 4, and a duration under 3 months were present in ophthalmopathy patients. Exclusion was applied to patients with uncontrolled infections, other autoimmune diseases, pregnancy or lactation. Diagnoses relied on clinical symptoms, serum thyroxine and TRAb, thyroid ultrasound and orbital computed tomography. PBMCs were isolated from 7.5 to 10 ml of fresh peripheral blood by Ficoll-Paque density gradient centrifugation. Trizol reagent was used to extract total RNA, and RNA quality was then checked on an Agilent 2100 Bioanalyzer.

Ten or more counts support this clonotype. The specificity of this receptor is unknown. The input lacks base qualities; no much larger clone sits a single base away. The sample consisted of blood. The chain joins TRBV19 to TRBJ2-6; the D segment is perhaps TRBD1 or TRBD2, each sharing 5 matched bases. This receptor was obtained from a woman aged 25 to 45 with Graves' ophthalmopathy. The DNA sequence is TGTGCCAGTAGTATATTTGGGGGATCTGGGGCCAACGTCCTGACTTTC. Its coded protein is CASSIFGGSGANVLTF.